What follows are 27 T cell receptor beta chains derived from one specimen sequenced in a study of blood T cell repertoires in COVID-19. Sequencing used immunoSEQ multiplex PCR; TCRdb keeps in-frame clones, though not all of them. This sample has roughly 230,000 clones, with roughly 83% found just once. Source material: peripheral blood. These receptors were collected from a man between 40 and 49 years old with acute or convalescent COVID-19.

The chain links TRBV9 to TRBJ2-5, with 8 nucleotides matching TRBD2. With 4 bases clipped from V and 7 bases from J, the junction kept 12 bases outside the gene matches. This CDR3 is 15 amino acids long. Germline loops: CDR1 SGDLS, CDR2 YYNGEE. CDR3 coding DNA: TGTGCCAGCAGCCCGACGGCGGGACTAGATGGGACCCAGTACTTC. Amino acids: CASSPTAGLDGTQYF.

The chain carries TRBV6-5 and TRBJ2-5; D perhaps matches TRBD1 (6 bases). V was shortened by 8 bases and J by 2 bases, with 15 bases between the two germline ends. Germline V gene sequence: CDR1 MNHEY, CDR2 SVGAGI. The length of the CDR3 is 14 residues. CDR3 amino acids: CASQPGHSQETQYF. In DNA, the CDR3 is TGTGCCAGCCAACCGGGACACTCACAAGAGACCCAGTACTTC.

CDR3 sequence reads: CASSPGGAGRNTIYF. The CDR3, as DNA: TGTGCCAGTAGCCCCGGTGGGGCAGGGAGGAACACCATATATTTT. This chain links TRBV19 with TRBJ1-3, with a possible D match to TRBD1 (5 bases). Trimming took 6 bases from V and 7 from J, leaving 19 bases between them. Germline values: CDR1 LNHDA, CDR2 SQIVND (reference sequence). The CDR3 length is 15 residues.

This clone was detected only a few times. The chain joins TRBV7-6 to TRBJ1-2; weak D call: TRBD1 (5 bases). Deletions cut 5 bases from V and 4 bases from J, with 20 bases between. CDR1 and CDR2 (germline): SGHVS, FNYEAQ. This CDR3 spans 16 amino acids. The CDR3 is CASSPWEGGAGYGYTF. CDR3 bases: TGTGCCAGCAGCCCCTGGGAGGGCGGGGCAGGCTATGGCTACACCTTC. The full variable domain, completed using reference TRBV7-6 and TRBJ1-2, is GAGVSQSPRYKVTKRGQDVALRCDPISGHVSLYWYRQALGQGPEFLTYFNYEAQQDKSGLPNDRFSAERPEGSISTLTIQRTEQRDSAMYRCASSPWEGGAGYGYTFGSGTRLTVV.

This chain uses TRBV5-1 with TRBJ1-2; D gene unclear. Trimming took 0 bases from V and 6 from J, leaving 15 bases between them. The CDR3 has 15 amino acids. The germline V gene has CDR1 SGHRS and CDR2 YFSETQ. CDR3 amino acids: CASSLDIRGVDGYTF. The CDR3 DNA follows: TGCGCCAGCAGCTTGGACATTCGGGGTGTGGATGGCTACACCTTC.

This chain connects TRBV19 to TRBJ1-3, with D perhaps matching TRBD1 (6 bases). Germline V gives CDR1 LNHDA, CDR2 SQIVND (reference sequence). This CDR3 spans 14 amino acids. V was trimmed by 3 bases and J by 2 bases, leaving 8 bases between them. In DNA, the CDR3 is TGTGCCAGTAGTATCGGGACAACTGGAAACACCATATATTTT. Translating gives CASSIGTTGNTIYF.

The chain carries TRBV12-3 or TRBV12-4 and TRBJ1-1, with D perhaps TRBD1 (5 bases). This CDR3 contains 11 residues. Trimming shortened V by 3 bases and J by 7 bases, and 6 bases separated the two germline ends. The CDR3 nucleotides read TGTGCCAGCAGTTTGGGACTTGAAGCTTTCTTT. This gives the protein CASSLGLEAFF.

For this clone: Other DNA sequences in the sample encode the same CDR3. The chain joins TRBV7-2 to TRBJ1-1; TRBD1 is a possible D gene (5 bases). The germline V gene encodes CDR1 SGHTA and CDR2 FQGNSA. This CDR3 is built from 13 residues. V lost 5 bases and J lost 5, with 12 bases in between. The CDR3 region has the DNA TGTGCCAGCAGCCCCCAGGGTGGGACTGAAGCTTTCTTT. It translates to CASSPQGGTEAFF.

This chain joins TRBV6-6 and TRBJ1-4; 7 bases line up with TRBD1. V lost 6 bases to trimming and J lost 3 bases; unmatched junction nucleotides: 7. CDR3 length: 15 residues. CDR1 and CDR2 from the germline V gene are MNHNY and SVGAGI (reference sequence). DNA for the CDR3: TGTGCCAGCAGAGACGAGGGGGCCTCTAATGAAAAACTGTTTTTT. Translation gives CASRDEGASNEKLFF.

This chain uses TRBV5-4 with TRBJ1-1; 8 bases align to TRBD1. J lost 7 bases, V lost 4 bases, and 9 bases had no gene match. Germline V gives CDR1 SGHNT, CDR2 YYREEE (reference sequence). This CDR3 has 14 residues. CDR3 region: CASSIRTGRGEAFF. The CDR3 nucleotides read TGTGCCAGCAGCATACGGACAGGGCGGGGTGAAGCTTTCTTT.

The CDR3 sequence: CASSGQGVSGGELFF. The CDR3 region has the DNA TGTGCCAGCAGTGGACAGGGGGTCTCGGGCGGGGAGCTGTTTTTT. This chain connects TRBV2 to TRBJ2-2, with TRBD1 matching 9 bases. Germline V gene data show CDR1 as SNHLY and CDR2 as FYNNEI. Trimming took 4 bases from V and 7 from J; bases not matched to a gene: 7. CDR3 length: 15 residues.

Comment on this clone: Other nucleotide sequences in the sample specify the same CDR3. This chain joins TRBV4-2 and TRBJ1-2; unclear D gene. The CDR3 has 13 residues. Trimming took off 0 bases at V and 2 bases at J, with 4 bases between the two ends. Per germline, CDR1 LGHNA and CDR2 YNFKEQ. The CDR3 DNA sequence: TGTGCCAGCAGCCAAGATCTCAACTATGGCTACACCTTC. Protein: CASSQDLNYGYTF.

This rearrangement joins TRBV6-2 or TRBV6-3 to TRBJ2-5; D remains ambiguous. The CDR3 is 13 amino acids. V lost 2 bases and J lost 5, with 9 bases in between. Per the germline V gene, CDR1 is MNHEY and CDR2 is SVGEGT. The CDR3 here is CASSYVSPETQYF. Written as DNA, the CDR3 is TGTGCCAGCAGTTACGTGAGTCCCGAGACCCAGTACTTC.

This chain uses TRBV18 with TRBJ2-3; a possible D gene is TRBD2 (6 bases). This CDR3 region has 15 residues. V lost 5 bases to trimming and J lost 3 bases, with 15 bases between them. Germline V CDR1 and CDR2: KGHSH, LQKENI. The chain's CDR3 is CASSVRAGTTDTQYF. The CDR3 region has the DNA TGTGCCAGCTCAGTTCGGGCGGGAACGACAGATACGCAGTATTTT. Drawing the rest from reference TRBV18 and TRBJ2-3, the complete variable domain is NAGVMQNPRHLVRRRGQEARLRCSPMKGHSHVYWYRQLPEEGLKFMVYLQKENIIDESGMPKERFSAEFPKEGPSILRIQQVVRGDSAAYFCASSVRAGTTDTQYFGPGTRLTVL.

CDR3 nucleotides: TGTGCCAGCAGCTTGGCGGGACAGGGAATGGGTGAGCAGTTCTTC. Translation: CASSLAGQGMGEQFF. The chain combines TRBV5-8 with TRBJ2-1, with 9 nucleotides matching TRBD1. Germline V gives CDR1 SGHTS, CDR2 YDEGEE. With V trimmed by 0 bases and J by 9 bases, 7 bases remained unmatched. The CDR3 length is 15 residues.

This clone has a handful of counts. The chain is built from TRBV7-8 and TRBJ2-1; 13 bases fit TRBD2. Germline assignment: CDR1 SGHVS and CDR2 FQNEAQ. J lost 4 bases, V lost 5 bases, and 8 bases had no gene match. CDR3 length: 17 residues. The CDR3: CASSRGTSGTKYNEQFF. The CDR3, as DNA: TGTGCCAGCAGCCGAGGGACTAGCGGGACGAAGTACAATGAGCAGTTCTTC.

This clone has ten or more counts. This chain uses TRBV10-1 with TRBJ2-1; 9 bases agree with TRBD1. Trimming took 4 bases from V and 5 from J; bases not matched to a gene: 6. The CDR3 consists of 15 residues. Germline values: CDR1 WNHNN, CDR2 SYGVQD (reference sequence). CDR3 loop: CASSGPGQGDNEQFF. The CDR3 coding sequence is TGCGCCAGCAGTGGTCCGGGACAGGGAGACAATGAGCAGTTCTTC.

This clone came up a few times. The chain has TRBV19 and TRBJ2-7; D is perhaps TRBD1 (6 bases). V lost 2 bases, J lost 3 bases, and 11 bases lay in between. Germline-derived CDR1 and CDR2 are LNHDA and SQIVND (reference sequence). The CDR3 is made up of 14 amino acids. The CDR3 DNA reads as TGTGCCAGTAGTATACGACAGGAGAGCTACGAGCAGTACTTC. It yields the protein CASSIRQESYEQYF.

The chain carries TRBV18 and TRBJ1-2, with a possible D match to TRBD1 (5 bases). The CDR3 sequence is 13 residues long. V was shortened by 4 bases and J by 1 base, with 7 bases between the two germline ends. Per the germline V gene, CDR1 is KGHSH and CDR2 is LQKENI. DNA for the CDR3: TGTGCCAGCTCACAGGGGCGTAACTATGGCTACACCTTC. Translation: CASSQGRNYGYTF.

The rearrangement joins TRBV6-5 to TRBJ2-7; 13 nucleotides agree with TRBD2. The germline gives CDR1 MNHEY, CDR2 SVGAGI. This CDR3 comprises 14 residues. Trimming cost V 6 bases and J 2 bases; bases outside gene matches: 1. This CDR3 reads CASRGTSGTYEQYF. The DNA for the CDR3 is TGTGCCAGCAGGGGGACTAGCGGGACCTACGAGCAGTACTTC.

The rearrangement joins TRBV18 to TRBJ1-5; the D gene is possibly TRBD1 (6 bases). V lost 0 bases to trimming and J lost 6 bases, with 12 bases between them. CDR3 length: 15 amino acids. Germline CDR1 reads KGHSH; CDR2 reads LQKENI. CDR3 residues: CASSPPTGTRQPQHF. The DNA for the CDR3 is TGTGCCAGCTCACCACCGACAGGTACGCGTCAGCCCCAGCATTTT.

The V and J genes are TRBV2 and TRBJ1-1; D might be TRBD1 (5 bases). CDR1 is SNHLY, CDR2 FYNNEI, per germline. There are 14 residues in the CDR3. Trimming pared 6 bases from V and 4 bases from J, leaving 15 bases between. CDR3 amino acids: CASRKGWGGTEAFF. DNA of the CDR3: TGTGCCAGCAGGAAGGGCTGGGGCGGCACTGAAGCTTTCTTT.

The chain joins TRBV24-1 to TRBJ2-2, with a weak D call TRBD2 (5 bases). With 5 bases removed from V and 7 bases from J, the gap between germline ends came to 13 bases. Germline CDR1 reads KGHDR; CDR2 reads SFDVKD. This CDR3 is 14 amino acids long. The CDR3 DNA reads TGTGCCACCAGTGGGCCTAGCTCGGGCGGGGAGCTGTTTTTT. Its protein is CATSGPSSGGELFF.

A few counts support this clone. Here the CDR3 reads CSVEHSGIINNEQFF. The CDR3 DNA reads as TGCAGCGTTGAACATAGCGGGATTATCAACAATGAGCAGTTCTTC. The V and J genes are TRBV29-1 and TRBJ2-1, with 8 bases aligning to TRBD2. This CDR3 has 15 amino acids. J gave up 5 bases and V 2 bases, and 8 bases lay outside the gene matches. From germline, CDR1 is SQVTM and CDR2 ANQGSEA.

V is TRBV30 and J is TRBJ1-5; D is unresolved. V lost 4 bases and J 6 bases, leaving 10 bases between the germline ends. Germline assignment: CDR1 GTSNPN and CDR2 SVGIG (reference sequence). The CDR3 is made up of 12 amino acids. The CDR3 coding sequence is TGTGCCTGGAACCGGGGAACTCAGCCCCAGCATTTT. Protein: CAWNRGTQPQHF. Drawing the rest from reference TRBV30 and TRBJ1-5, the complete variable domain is SQTIHQWPATLVQPVGSPLSLECTVEGTSNPNLYWYRQAAGRGLQLLFYSVGIGQISSEVPQNLSASRPQDRQFILSSKKLLLSDSGFYLCAWNRGTQPQHFGDGTRLSIL.

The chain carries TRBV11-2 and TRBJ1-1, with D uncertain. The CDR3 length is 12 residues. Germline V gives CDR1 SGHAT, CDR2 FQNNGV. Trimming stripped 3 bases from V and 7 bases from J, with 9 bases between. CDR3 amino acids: CASSFSRSEAFF. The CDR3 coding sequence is TGTGCCAGCAGCTTTTCACGGAGTGAAGCTTTCTTT.

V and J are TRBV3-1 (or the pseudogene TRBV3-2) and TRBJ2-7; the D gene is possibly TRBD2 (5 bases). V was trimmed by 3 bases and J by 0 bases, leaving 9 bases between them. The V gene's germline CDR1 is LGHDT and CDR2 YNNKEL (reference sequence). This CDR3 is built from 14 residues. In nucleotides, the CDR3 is TGTGCCAGCAGCCAGAGGGTGGCCTCCTACGAGCAGTACTTC. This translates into CASSQRVASYEQYF.